These T cell receptor beta chains were read from a single sample in a study of blood T cell repertoires in COVID-19. This table comes from immunoSEQ multiplex PCR, and its TCRdb copy is limited to in-frame clones, with some not included. The sample has 100,000 to 150,000 clones, around nine tenths seen once. Sample: peripheral blood. The receptors come from a human donor in a cohort sampled during active COVID-19. CDR3s leave out the opening cysteine and the closing phenylalanine or tryptophan. Not every row has a clone size; where given, it reads once, few, many or a size class.

v_call clone_size cdr3_aa
TRBV9 . ASTTLGGAGGYT
TRBV27 . ASRRAGGSSGELF
TRBV11-2 . ASSLNGGNEQF
TRBV28 . ASRPRSTDTQY
TRBV12-5 . ASGLVPNIHRAQRGKNIQY
TRBV25-1 once ASSDGAGGPLTDTQY
TRBV28 . ASSSLGGTGSYEQY
TRBV7-9 . ASSLGTGKTGELF
TRBV12-3/TRBV12-4 once ASSGAAYNEQF
TRBV6-5 once ASSYRTGSGEAF
TRBV28 few ASRSPSPLH
TRBV6-4 . ASSETATDTQY
TRBV19 . ASSIASTGGGTSYEQY
TRBV27 few ASSAYSGRPSTDTQY
TRBV29-1 . SVPEDRAYGYT
TRBV5-4 . ASSLGPLGRAKNIQY
TRBV7-9 many ASSLGALSDYT
TRBV5-4 . ASSATGMRDSPLH
TRBV2 . TSQRGYEQY
TRBV4-2 . ASSHDRGIYNEQF
TRBV5-4 . ASSTLGTSGPKSSYNEQF
TRBV6-4 . ASSESTRTEAF
TRBV20-1 . SASRQQGNYGYT
TRBV2 . ASSEPGSYNEQF
TRBV6-5 . ASSQGIGNIQY
TRBV12-3/TRBV12-4 . ASSPVAQETQY
TRBV12-3/TRBV12-4 . ASSGRGNEKLF
TRBV5-1 . ASSKLADLSYEQY
TRBV5-1 . ASSLGQGMMGGYT
TRBV7-9 many ASSISTANYGYT
TRBV5-1 . ASSPGGPRNEQF
TRBV3-1/TRBV3-2 . ASSQGSPVYEQY
TRBV27 . ASSGIRGRGGYEQY
TRBV14 . ASSQVSTGPSYEQY
TRBV5-8 . ASRLPGQFADTQY